This entry lists 30 T cell receptor beta chains sequenced from one sample in a study of OX40 agonist ivuxolimab in advanced cancers. Here immunoSEQ multiplex PCR was the method, and the copy in TCRdb shows in-frame clones only, minus some. The table records around 84,000 clones, 80% to 95% of them present only once. Sequences were derived from CD4+ or CD8+ T cells sorted from blood, sampled in a trial of the OX40 agonist ivuxolimab. The receptors originated from an adult with an advanced solid tumor such as melanoma, head and neck, liver or kidney cancer.

The chain has TRBV10-3 and TRBJ2-3; 11 nucleotides agree with TRBD2. Germline-derived CDR1 and CDR2 are ENHRY and SYGVKD. V was pared by 11 bases and J by 2 bases, with 6 bases of the junction left unmatched. The CDR3 extends over 14 amino acids. The CDR3 protein is CAFLAGGDTDTQYF. The CDR3 DNA reads as TGTGCCTTCTTAGCGGGAGGGGACACAGATACGCAGTATTTT.

The rearrangement links TRBV18 to TRBJ2-1; 7 nucleotides match TRBD2. V trimming: 6 bases; J trimming: 0 bases; junction bases outside the gene matches: 8. Germline V CDR1 and CDR2: KGHSH, LQKENI. The CDR3 totals 16 residues. The CDR3 nucleotides read TGTGCCAGCTCCCGGGGGGACCCGAGCTCCTACAATGAGCAGTTCTTC. Its translation is CASSRGDPSSYNEQFF.

The chain combines TRBV20-1 with TRBJ2-7, with unresolved D. This CDR3 is built from 11 residues. Germline CDR1 is DFQATT and CDR2 is SNEGSKA (reference sequence). CDR3 coding DNA: TGCACCTTCTCCGGTACCTACGAGCAGTACTTC. Protein: CTFSGTYEQYF.

The genes are TRBV27 and TRBJ2-3; 12 bases match TRBD2. Germline V gives CDR1 MNHEY, CDR2 SMNVEV (reference sequence). V lost 5 bases, J lost 5 bases, and 20 bases stayed unmatched. CDR3 length: 20 amino acids. The CDR3 sequence is CASSTRDRGTSGRPGDTQYF. CDR3 DNA: TGTGCCAGCAGTACCCGGGACAGGGGAACTAGCGGGAGGCCTGGAGATACGCAGTATTTT.

As to this clone: The junction and the germline gene differ at one end; a read error may be behind it. CDR3 region: CASSRTGGGQETQYF. The CDR3, as DNA: TGTGCTAGCAGCCGGACAGGGGGGGGACAAGAGACCCAGTACTTC. J is TRBJ2-5 and V is TRBV7-7; TRBD1 matches 10 bases. From germline, CDR1 is SSHAT and CDR2 FNYEAQ (reference sequence). The CDR3 has 15 residues.

The rearrangement links TRBV2 to TRBJ1-4; D is uncertain. V gave up 4 bases and J gave up 10 bases, with 7 bases separating them. This CDR3 has 11 residues. Looked up from germline, CDR1 is SNHLY and CDR2 is FYNNEI. The CDR3 DNA sequence: TGTGCCAGCAGTGCCGGCATAAAACTGTTTTTT. Translation gives CASSAGIKLFF.

The chain couples TRBV6-6 to TRBJ2-4, with D hard to call. Trimming took off 5 bases at V and 0 bases at J, with 11 bases between the two ends. Germline CDR1 MNHNY, CDR2 SVGAGI (reference sequence). CDR3 length equals 15 residues. CDR3 sequence (DNA): TGTGCCAGCAGTGGATTGTCTCTAGCCAAAAACATTCAGTACTTC. This translates into CASSGLSLAKNIQYF.

This clone was observed once. The chain has TRBV6-6 and TRBJ1-2, with 9 nucleotides matching TRBD1. Germline V gene lookup returns CDR1 MNHNY and CDR2 SVGAGI (reference sequence). CDR3 length equals 11 residues. Trimming cost V 10 bases and J 12 bases; bases outside gene matches: 9. In DNA form, the CDR3 reads TGTGCCATCGGACAGGGGAGCCTACACACCTTC. As protein: CAIGQGSLHTF.

This clone came up a few times. The rearrangement links TRBV19 to TRBJ2-7, with 11 bases that match TRBD1. Germline V CDR1 and CDR2: LNHDA, SQIVND (reference sequence). The CDR3 spans 14 residues. With 3 bases clipped from V and 5 bases from J, the junction kept 3 bases outside the gene matches. The CDR3 DNA sequence: TGTGCCAGTAGTATTGGGGACAGGGGGAACGAGCAGTACTTC. Translation: CASSIGDRGNEQYF.

This clone was seen a single time. V is TRBV7-3 and J is TRBJ2-2; 7 bases align to TRBD2. The trim removed 4 bases at V and 4 bases at J, leaving 9 bases unmatched. CDR3 length: 16 amino acids. CDR1 and CDR2 from the germline V gene are SGHTA and FQGTGA. In DNA, the CDR3 is TGTGCCAGCAGCTCAATGGGGGGGAGGTCCACCGGGGAGCTGTTTTTT. Its translation is CASSSMGGRSTGELFF.

The genes are TRBV11-3 and TRBJ1-5; D remains ambiguous. V was pared by 5 bases and J by 6 bases, with 8 bases between. Germline-derived CDR1 and CDR2 are SGHNT and YENEEA. There are 12 residues in the CDR3. The CDR3: CASSARGQPQHF. CDR3 DNA sequence: TGTGCCAGCAGCGCTAGAGGTCAGCCCCAGCATTTT.

The V gene is TRBV5-4, the J gene TRBJ1-6; D is unresolved. The length of the CDR3 is 14 residues. Germline assignment: CDR1 SGHNT and CDR2 YYREEE (reference sequence). The germline V and J ends were trimmed by 2 bases and 8 bases, with 11 bases remaining between them. CDR3 sequence (DNA): TGTGCCAGCAGCTTACCGGGGAGCCATTCACCCCTCCACTTT. Translation gives CASSLPGSHSPLHF.

This sequence joins TRBV29-1 and TRBJ2-7; D might be TRBD1 (5 bases). CDR1 is SQVTM, CDR2 ANQGSEA, per germline. The V and J ends lost 4 bases and 3 bases respectively, with 10 bases between them. This CDR3 has 12 amino acids. The CDR3 DNA reads TGCAGCGTTGGACAGAACAACTACGAGCAGTACTTC. Its translation is CSVGQNNYEQYF.

V usage is TRBV7-8 and J usage is TRBJ1-2, with D hard to call. The CDR3 sequence is 14 residues long. The V end lost 1 base, the J end lost 4 bases, and 10 bases lay between the germline ends. Germline lookup yields CDR1 SGHVS and CDR2 FQNEAQ. The CDR3 protein is CASSLEGPSYGYTF. The DNA for the CDR3 is TGTGCCAGCAGCTTAGAAGGTCCCTCCTATGGCTACACCTTC.

V usage is TRBV28 and J usage is TRBJ1-1, with 8 bases lining up with TRBD1. This CDR3 is built from 15 residues. The germline gives CDR1 MDHEN, CDR2 SYDVKM. V lost 6 bases to trimming and J lost 5 bases; unmatched junction nucleotides: 11. This CDR3 reads CASRTHRTGRTEAFF. The CDR3 nucleotides read TGTGCCAGCAGAACCCATCGGACAGGGCGAACTGAAGCTTTCTTT.

In regard to this clone: A read error may account for a junction end that differs from germline. The rearrangement links TRBV18 to TRBJ2-2; D gene ambiguous. There are 15 residues in the CDR3. The germline gives CDR1 KGHSH, CDR2 LQKENI. The CDR3 here is CAGSPEIWNTGELFF. For the CDR3, the DNA is TGTGCCGGCTCACCAGAAATATGGAACACCGGGGAGCTGTTTTTT.

The V and J genes are TRBV4-1 and TRBJ1-1; the D is unclear. With 0 bases removed from V and 6 bases from J, the gap between germline ends came to 14 bases. The CDR3 extends over 15 amino acids. CDR1 and CDR2 (germline): MGHRA, YSYEKL. DNA of the CDR3: TGCGCCAGCAGCCAAGAACCGAATCTAAACGCTGAAGCTTTCTTT. It translates to CASSQEPNLNAEAFF.

V gene TRBV2 combines with J gene TRBJ2-5; 14 nucleotides line up with TRBD2. V trimming: 10 bases; J trimming: 2 bases; junction bases outside the gene matches: 6. CDR1 is SNHLY and CDR2 is FYNNEI in the germline V gene. This CDR3 spans 15 amino acids. The DNA for the CDR3 is TGTGCCATTTCCGGGACTAGCGGGAGTCAAGAGACCCAGTACTTC. Translated, it gives CAISGTSGSQETQYF.

V usage is TRBV4-1 and J usage is TRBJ2-5; D is undetermined. CDR3 length: 21 amino acids. In germline, CDR1 is MGHRA, CDR2 YSYEKL. Between the trimmed V and J ends, which lost 0 bases and 4 bases, there was a span of 30 bases. Here the CDR3 reads CASSQDSVVFSKSYRSETQYF. CDR3 in DNA: TGCGCCAGCAGCCAAGATAGTGTAGTCTTCTCTAAGTCTTACCGGTCAGAGACCCAGTACTTC.

The chain couples TRBV5-1 to TRBJ2-4, with D unclear. The CDR3 has 14 amino acids. Germline CDR1 is SGHRS and CDR2 is YFSETQ. V was shortened by 3 bases and J by 6 bases, with 13 bases between the two germline ends. DNA for the CDR3: TGCGCCAGCAGCTACGGAGTAACAGTAAACATTCAGTACTTC. Translating gives CASSYGVTVNIQYF.

This chain uses TRBV11-3 with TRBJ2-7; tentative D call: TRBD2 (6 bases). CDR3 length: 16 amino acids. Germline CDR1 and CDR2: SGHNT and YENEEA. V was shortened by 3 bases and J by 0 bases, with 15 bases between the two germline ends. The CDR3 DNA reads as TGTGCCAGCAGCTTGAGGACTATCGGGAGCTCCTACGAGCAGTACTTC. Its protein product is CASSLRTIGSSYEQYF.

The chain combines TRBV7-3 with TRBJ1-1, with D tentatively TRBD1 (5 bases). CDR1 and CDR2 (germline): SGHTA, FQGTGA. The CDR3 sequence is 14 residues long. The V gene lost 5 bases and the J gene lost 8 bases, with 18 bases spanning the gap. The CDR3 DNA is TGTGCCAGCAGCCGGGGACCGGGGACCGGAGAAGCTTTCTTT. Amino acids: CASSRGPGTGEAFF.

The V gene is TRBV21-1, the J gene TRBJ2-5; TRBD1, the table's D call, lacks a check against the DNA. TRBV21-1 is designated a pseudogene. This CDR3 is built from 24 residues. The CDR3 coding sequence is TGTGCCAGCAGCAAACGGGCTCCAAACCCTATCACCGGGACAGGGAAAGGGGGCCAAGAGACCCAGTACTTC. Protein product: CASSKRAPNPITGTGKGGQETQYF.

The gene calls are TRBV18 and TRBJ1-1; D perhaps matches TRBD1 (5 bases). The CDR3 sequence is 13 residues long. Trimming pared 6 bases from V and 8 bases from J, leaving 16 bases between. CDR1 and CDR2 (germline): KGHSH, LQKENI. The CDR3 sequence is CASSGERQLEAFF. CDR3 DNA: TGTGCCAGCTCGGGCGAGAGACAGCTCGAAGCTTTCTTT.

V and J are TRBV14 and TRBJ2-6; D is possibly TRBD1 (6 bases). The CDR3 covers 16 residues. Trimming took 5 bases from V and 0 from J, leaving 11 bases between them. Germline CDR1 is SGHDN and CDR2 is FVKESK. Here the CDR3 DNA reads TGTGCCAGCAGCTCCGGGACACTCTCTGGGGCCAACGTCCTGACTTTC. Its translation: CASSSGTLSGANVLTF.

V and J are TRBV28 and TRBJ1-2; D gene ambiguous. Trimming cost V 7 bases and J 0 bases, with 9 bases left between them. This CDR3 comprises 13 residues. Germline V gene data show CDR1 as MDHEN and CDR2 as SYDVKM. CDR3 in DNA: TGTGCCAGCAAGGGAGCAGCTAACTATGGCTACACCTTC. Translation: CASKGAANYGYTF.

The chain employs TRBV7-2 and TRBJ1-2; TRBD1 might be the D (5 bases). V was clipped by 2 bases and J by 8 bases, with 21 bases between them. Germline V gives CDR1 SGHTA, CDR2 FQGNSA. This CDR3 is 16 amino acids long. This CDR3 reads CASSLTGSGEARGYTF. The CDR3, as DNA: TGTGCCAGCAGCTTAACCGGCTCGGGGGAAGCTCGCGGCTACACCTTC.

V and J are TRBV13 and TRBJ2-7; D gene uncertain. Per the germline V gene, CDR1 is PRHDT and CDR2 is FYEKMQ (reference sequence). V was shortened by 5 bases and J by 2 bases, with 10 bases between the two germline ends. This CDR3 comprises 13 residues. The CDR3 region is CASSPRRTYEQYF. The DNA of the CDR3 is TGTGCCAGCAGCCCCCGACGTACCTACGAGCAGTACTTC.

This chain uses TRBV6-1 with TRBJ1-5; D gene uncertain. Per germline, CDR1 MNHNS and CDR2 SASEGT. There are 11 residues in the CDR3. V was clipped by 6 bases and J by 5 bases, with 5 bases between them. CDR3 sequence reads: CASRAYQPQHF. The DNA of the CDR3 is TGTGCCAGCAGGGCTTATCAGCCCCAGCATTTT.

The V call is TRBV27, the J call TRBJ1-5; D remains ambiguous. Per germline, CDR1 MNHEY and CDR2 SMNVEV (reference sequence). The CDR3 is 16 amino acids. Trimming shortened V by 4 bases and J by 5 bases, and 18 bases separated the two germline ends. CDR3 coding DNA: TGTGCCAGCAGTTCCTGGACCCCTCGGGAAGATCAGCCCCAGCATTTT. Translating gives CASSSWTPREDQPQHF.